This T cell receptor (beta chain) was captured by sequencing in a study of identical twins. The V end lost 3 bases, the J end lost 8 bases, and 14 bases lay between the germline ends. Germline values: CDR1 ENHRY, CDR2 SYGVKD. This CDR3 comprises 15 residues. TCRdb analysed the 5' RACE reads with MiXCR anew, one entry per CDR3 protein. The table lists around 530,000 distinct CDR3 sequences, approximately 14% of them singletons. This same sample was also part of a study on yellow fever vaccine responses in identical twins.

This receptor was obtained from a young woman in good health. The sample taken for sequencing was CD4+ T cells sorted from blood. This rearrangement joins TRBV10-3 to TRBJ1-6; possibly TRBD1 for D (5 bases). The CDR3 DNA follows: TGTGCCATCAGTGAACCGGGGACGGGGGATTCACCCCTCCACTTT. Its protein product is CAISEPGTGDSPLHF.